These T cell receptor beta chains were read from a single sample in a study of T-cell reconstitution after alpha-beta-depleted transplantation in children. TCRdb analysed the PCR reads with MiXCR anew, one entry per CDR3 protein. This sample has about 500,000 distinct CDR3 sequences, with roughly 33% found just once. This sample comprised PBMCs from the stem cell graft donor, obtained from the stem cell graft. The receptors stem from a human donor who donated a stem cell graft to a child with aplastic anemia. Both conserved end residues are part of each CDR3. D genes are given only for firm matches. Clone size is given for some rows only: seen once, a few or many times, or a class if the clone is expanded.

- few TRBJ2-7 TRBV29-1 CSVGLVGEEQYF TGCAGCGTTGGACTCGTGGGTGAGGAGCAGTACTTC
- few TRBJ1-3 TRBV30 CAWSPMASGNTIYF TGTGCCTGGAGCCCGATGGCGTCTGGAAACACCATATATTTT
- - TRBJ2-5 TRBV29-1 CSVESHRDQETQYF TGCAGCGTGGAATCCCACAGGGACCAAGAGACCCAGTACTTC
TRBD1 few TRBJ2-5 TRBV4-1 CASSPSGGWQETQYF TGCGCCAGCAGCCCATCAGGGGGCTGGCAAGAGACCCAGTACTTC
- - TRBJ2-5 TRBV29-1 CSVESRETQYF TGCAGCGTTGAGTCAAGAGAGACCCAGTACTTC
- once TRBJ2-2 TRBV5-1 CASSPLVMATGELFF TGCGCCAGCAGCCCCCTAGTTATGGCCACCGGGGAGCTGTTTTTT
- - TRBJ2-7 TRBV6-1 CATLSGTAYEQYF TGTGCCACCCTTAGCGGAACAGCCTACGAGCAGTACTTC
- few TRBJ1-2 TRBV28 CASSRYGYTF TGTGCCAGCAGCCGGTATGGCTACACCTTC
- - TRBJ1-4 TRBV5-5 CASSLGGRDSEKLFF TGTGCCAGCAGCTTGGGAGGACGTGACAGTGAAAAACTGTTTTTT
- few TRBJ2-7 TRBV20-1 CSARDKAGYYEQYF TGCAGTGCTAGAGATAAGGCAGGGTACTACGAGCAGTACTTC
TRBD2 - TRBJ2-1 TRBV7-2 CASSSSGRQRRNEQFF TGTGCCAGCAGCTCTAGCGGGCGCCAACGTCGCAATGAGCAGTTCTTC
- many TRBJ1-1 TRBV12-3/TRBV12-4 CASSLLTGEAFF TGTGCCAGCAGTCTATTGACAGGCGAAGCTTTCTTT
- - TRBJ1-6 TRBV21-1 CASSKLKSPGQVPVALHF TGTGCCAGCAGCAAGCTGAAATCACCGGGACAGGTACCGGTAGCCCTCCACTTT
TRBD1 few TRBJ2-1 TRBV7-6 CASSLRTGAIEQFF TGTGCCAGCAGTCTCCGGACAGGTGCTATTGAGCAGTTCTTC
TRBD2 - TRBJ2-3 TRBV7-9 CASSRTSGESTDTQYF TGTGCCAGCAGCCGTACTAGCGGGGAAAGCACAGATACGCAGTATTTT
- few TRBJ1-2 TRBV20-1 CSASTGTNYGYTF TGCAGTGCTTCCACCGGGACCAACTATGGCTACACCTTC